The rows below give T cell receptor beta chains drawn from one sample of a study of blood T cell repertoires in COVID-19. Some clones are missing from TCRdb's copy, which holds only in-frame ones; the method was immunoSEQ multiplex PCR. The repertoire consists of approximately 120,000 clones, with more than 80% occurring once and the leading ten covering around 3.3%. The sample taken for sequencing was peripheral blood. The origin of the receptors is a woman over 75 with COVID-19, enrolled during active disease. CDR3s include the opening cysteine and the closing phenylalanine or tryptophan. The D gene is left open where the match is weak. Clone sizes are given selectively: once, few, many, or a class where the clone is expanded.

clone_size j_call d_call v_call cdr3_aa cdr3_nt
few TRBJ1-3 . TRBV18 CASSPYGEGPGNTIYF TGTGCCAGCTCACCATATGGGGAGGGACCTGGAAACACCATATATTTT
. TRBJ1-2 . TRBV28 CASRTGPISYGYTF TGTGCCAGCAGGACGGGTCCTATCTCCTATGGCTACACCTTC
. TRBJ1-4 . TRBV6-5 CASRQGNEKLFF TGTGCCAGCCGTCAGGGGAATGAAAAACTGTTTTTT
. TRBJ2-5 . TRBV11-2 CASSLRRDLVETQYF TGTGCCAGCAGCTTACGGCGGGACCTAGTAGAGACCCAGTACTTC
. TRBJ2-3 . TRBV6-2/TRBV6-3 CASSWTLAASTDTQYF TGTGCCAGCAGTTGGACTCTAGCAGCTAGCACAGATACGCAGTATTTT
. TRBJ1-1 . TRBV5-1 CASREGLMNTEAFF TGCGCCAGCAGGGAGGGCCTTATGAACACTGAAGCTTTCTTT
. TRBJ2-7 TRBD2 TRBV27 CASSLSWSGRSSYEQYF TGTGCCAGCAGTTTATCTTGGAGCGGGAGGAGCTCCTACGAGCAGTACTTC
. TRBJ1-2 . TRBV6-5 CASSLQGRGYTF TGTGCCAGCAGTTTACAGGGAAGGGGCTACACCTTC
. TRBJ2-1 . TRBV12-3/TRBV12-4 CASSFVNEQFF TGTGCCAGCAGTTTCGTCAATGAGCAGTTCTTC
. TRBJ2-7 . TRBV5-4 CASSSKARDEQYF TGTGCCAGCAGCTCAAAGGCCAGGGACGAGCAGTACTTC
. TRBJ2-7 . TRBV11-3 CASSPRLDSDEQYF TGTGCCAGCAGCCCGCGACTCGACTCGGACGAGCAGTACTTC
. TRBJ1-1 TRBD1 TRBV5-1 CASSTRTGGTEAFF TGCGCCAGCAGCACCCGCACAGGGGGCACTGAAGCTTTCTTT
few TRBJ2-3 . TRBV11-2 CASSLSREYTQYF TGTGCCAGCAGCTTATCCAGGGAATATACGCAGTATTTT